The sequence of this T cell receptor beta chain was determined in a study of beta chain features in type 1 diabetes. Study summary: All samples combined gave roughly 100 million sorted cells for examination.

The investigators reverse transcribed all of the isolated RNA, so they sequenced expressed TCRB transcripts. Produced via immunoSEQ multiplex PCR; TCRdb's table is partial and in-frame only. The data show 630,000 or so clones, with over 12% seen just once and 0.04% held by the top ten. Cells sorted by CD45RO/CCR7/CD25/CD127/CD95/CD27 comprised CD4+ naive, central memory, regulatory and stem cell-like memory cells. Purities in excess of 95% were seen in all sorted populations. Trimming removed 5 bases at V and 5 bases at J, with 15 bases between. The CDR3 runs to 14 residues. The germline V gene has CDR1 SNHLY and CDR2 FYNNEI. Notes on the study in general: A moderate, significant TCRB CDR3 shortening appeared in type 1 diabetes across four CD4+ subsets.

This clone was counted between two and nine times. Its antigen is not identified. Material: naive CD4+ T cells from blood. The TCR originated in a young man with type 1 diabetes. The chain carries TRBV2 and TRBJ1-2, with D unclear. The CDR3 sequence: CASSTLEGGYGYTF. Here the CDR3 DNA reads TGTGCCAGCAGTACCCTCGAGGGAGGGTATGGCTACACCTTC. Based on the CDR3 plus reference TRBV2 and TRBJ1-2, the full variable domain is EPEVTQTPSHQVTQMGQEVILRCVPISNHLYFYWYRQILGQKVEFLVSFYNNEISEKSEIFDDQFSVERPDGSNFTLKIRSTKLEDSAMYFCASSTLEGGYGYTFGSGTRLTVV.